This T cell receptor beta chain was identified in a study of control samples from healthy donors and cancer patients. This CDR3 has 16 residues. The germline V gene encodes CDR1 SGHTA and CDR2 FQGNSA. The V and J ends lost 7 bases and 1 base, in that order; junction bases with no gene match: 11. Using immunoSEQ multiplex PCR, the repertoire was profiled, and TCRdb retains in-frame clones only, with some absent. This table has 90,000 to 150,000 clones, roughly 89% appearing once. The sample was blood. The chain uses TRBV7-2 and TRBJ1-1; 8 bases are a match to TRBD1. The source of this sequence is a young man in good health. The CDR3 sequence is CASTQGAGLTNTEAFF. In DNA, the CDR3 is TGTGCCAGCACCCAGGGGGCGGGACTCACGAACACTGAAGCTTTCTTT.